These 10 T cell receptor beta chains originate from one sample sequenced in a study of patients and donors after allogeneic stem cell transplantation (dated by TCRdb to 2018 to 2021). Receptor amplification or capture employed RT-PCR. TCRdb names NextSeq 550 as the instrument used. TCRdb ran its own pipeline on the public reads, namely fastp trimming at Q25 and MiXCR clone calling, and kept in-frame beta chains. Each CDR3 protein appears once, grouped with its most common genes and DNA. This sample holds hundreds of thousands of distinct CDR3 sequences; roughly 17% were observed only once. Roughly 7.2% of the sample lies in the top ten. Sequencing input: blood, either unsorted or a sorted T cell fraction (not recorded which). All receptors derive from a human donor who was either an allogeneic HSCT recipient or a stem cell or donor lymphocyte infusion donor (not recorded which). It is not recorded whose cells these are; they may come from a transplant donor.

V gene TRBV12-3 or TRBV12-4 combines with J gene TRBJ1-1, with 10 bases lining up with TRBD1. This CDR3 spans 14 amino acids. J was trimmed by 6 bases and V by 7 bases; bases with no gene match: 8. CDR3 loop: CASKLGQGSAEAFF. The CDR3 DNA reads TGTGCCAGCAAACTGGGACAGGGGTCGGCTGAAGCTTTCTTT.

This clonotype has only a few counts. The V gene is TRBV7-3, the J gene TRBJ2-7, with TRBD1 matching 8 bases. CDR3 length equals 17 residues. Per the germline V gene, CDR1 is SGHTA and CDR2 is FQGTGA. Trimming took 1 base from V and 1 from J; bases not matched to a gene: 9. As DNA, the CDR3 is TGTGCCAGCAGCTTAAATGGGTTTCGGGACAGGTCCTACGAGCAGTACTTC. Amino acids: CASSLNGFRDRSYEQYF.

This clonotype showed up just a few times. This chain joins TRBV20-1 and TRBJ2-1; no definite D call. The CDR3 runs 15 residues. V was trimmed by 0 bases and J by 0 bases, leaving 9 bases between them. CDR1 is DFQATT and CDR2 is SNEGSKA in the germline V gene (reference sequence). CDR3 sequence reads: CSARDAFSSYNEQFF. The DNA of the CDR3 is TGCAGTGCTAGAGATGCGTTTAGCTCCTACAATGAGCAGTTCTTC.

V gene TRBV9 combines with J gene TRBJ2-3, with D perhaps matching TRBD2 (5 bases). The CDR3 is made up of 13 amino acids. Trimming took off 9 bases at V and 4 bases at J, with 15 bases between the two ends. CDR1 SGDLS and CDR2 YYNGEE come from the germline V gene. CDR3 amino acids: CATTWLSADTQYF. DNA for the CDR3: TGTGCCACCACATGGCTTAGCGCAGATACGCAGTATTTT.

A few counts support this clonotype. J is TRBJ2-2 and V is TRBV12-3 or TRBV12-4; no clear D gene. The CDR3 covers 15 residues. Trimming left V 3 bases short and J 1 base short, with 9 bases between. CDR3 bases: TGTGCCAGCAGTTTCAACAGAAAGAACACCGGGGAGCTGTTTTTT. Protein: CASSFNRKNTGELFF.

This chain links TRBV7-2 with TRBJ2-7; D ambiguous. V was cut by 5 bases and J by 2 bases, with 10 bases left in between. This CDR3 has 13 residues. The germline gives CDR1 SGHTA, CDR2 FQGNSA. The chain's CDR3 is CASSLSRPYEQYF. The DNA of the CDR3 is TGTGCCAGCAGCCTCTCTCGACCCTACGAGCAGTACTTC.

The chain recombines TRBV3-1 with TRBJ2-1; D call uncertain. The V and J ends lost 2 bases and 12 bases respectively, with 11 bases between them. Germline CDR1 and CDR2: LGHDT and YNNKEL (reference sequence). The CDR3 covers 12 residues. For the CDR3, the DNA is TGTGCCAGCAGCCAAAAGAGCCGTGTGCAGTTCTTC. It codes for CASSQKSRVQFF.

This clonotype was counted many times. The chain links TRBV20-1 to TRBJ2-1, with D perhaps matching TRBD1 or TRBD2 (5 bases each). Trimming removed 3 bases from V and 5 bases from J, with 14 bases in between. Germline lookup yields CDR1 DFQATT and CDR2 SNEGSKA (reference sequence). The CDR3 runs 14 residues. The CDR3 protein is CSARGPLGHNEQFF. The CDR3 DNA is TGCAGTGCTAGGGGCCCGCTGGGACACAATGAGCAGTTCTTC.

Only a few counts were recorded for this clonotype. The CDR3 loop is CSAADRGRHGYTF. The CDR3 DNA reads as TGCAGTGCAGCGGACAGGGGGCGTCATGGCTACACCTTC. The V gene is TRBV20-1, the J gene TRBJ1-2; the match to TRBD1 covers 11 bases. The CDR3 has 13 residues. Looked up from germline, CDR1 is DFQATT and CDR2 is SNEGSKA (reference sequence). Trimming took 6 bases from V and 6 from J; bases not matched to a gene: 6.

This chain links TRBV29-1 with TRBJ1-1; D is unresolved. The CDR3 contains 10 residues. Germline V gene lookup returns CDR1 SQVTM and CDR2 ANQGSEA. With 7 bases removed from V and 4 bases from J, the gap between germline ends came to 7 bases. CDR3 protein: CSGLSTEAFF. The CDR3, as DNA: TGCAGCGGATTGAGCACTGAAGCTTTCTTT.